In this sample, the clone carrying this TCR beta chain turned up once. This entry comes from a study of tumour-infiltrating T cells in Burkitt lymphoma. Only in-frame clones appear in the TCRdb table, and some are missing; sequencing was by immunoSEQ multiplex PCR. Of about 15,000 clones detected, about 75% appear once; the ten largest clones hold around 7.2%. V lost 1 base, J lost 1 base, and 4 bases lay in between. This CDR3 is built from 13 residues. From germline, CDR1 is SGHNT and CDR2 YENEEA. This clonotype originated in a human donor with diffuse large B-cell lymphoma. The sample was tumor tissue. J is TRBJ1-1 and V is TRBV11-3; D is ambiguous. CDR3 protein: CASSLGGNTEAFF. The CDR3 nucleotides are TGTGCCAGCAGCTTAGGTGGGAACACTGAAGCTTTCTTT.